A selection of T cell receptor beta chains follows, all from one sample in a study of cytomegalovirus exposure and HLA in healthy donors. Some clones are missing from TCRdb's copy, which holds only in-frame ones; the method was immunoSEQ multiplex PCR. This table holds 75,000 to 95,000 clones, around 78% found once. Sequencing input: PBMCs. Receptor source: a male donor in good health and CMV-seropositive. The CDR3 runs from the conserved cysteine through the conserved F or W. D genes are given only for firm matches. Only some rows state a clone size, as once, few, many or a class for expanded clones.

j_gene | v_gene | d_gene | abundance | CDR3nt | CDR3aa
TRBJ1-1 | TRBV5-1 | TRBD1 | NA | TGCGCCAGCAGCTCAAGCTGGGACAGACGGAACACTGAAGCTTTCTTT | CASSSSWDRRNTEAFF
TRBJ2-1 | TRBV19 | TRBD2 | NA | TGTGCCAGTAGTGTGGGACTAGCGGGCGTCTACAATGAGCAGTTCTTC | CASSVGLAGVYNEQFF
TRBJ1-5 | TRBV19 | NA | NA | TGTGCAAGTACGGACAGCCCCTATAGCAATCAGCCCCAGCATTTT | CASTDSPYSNQPQHF
TRBJ1-1 | TRBV6-5 | NA | NA | TGTGCCAGCAGTTCCATGGATACTAGAGCTTTCTTT | CASSSMDTRAFF
TRBJ1-3 | TRBV5-1 | NA | few | TGCGCCAGCAGCTTAGGTCCGGGGGGATCCGGAAACACCATATATTTT | CASSLGPGGSGNTIYF
TRBJ1-2 | TRBV15 | NA | once | TGTGCCACCAGCAGAGATCGGGCAGGGAACTATGGCTACACCTTC | CATSRDRAGNYGYTF
TRBJ2-3 | TRBV4-1 | TRBD1 | NA | TGCGCCAGCAGCTGGAGGACAGGGAGCACAGATACGCAGTATTTT | CASSWRTGSTDTQYF
TRBJ2-7 | TRBV5-5 | NA | few | TGTGCCAGCAGCTCTTCCTACGAGCAGTACTTC | CASSSSYEQYF
TRBJ1-2 | TRBV5-5 | TRBD1 | NA | TGTGCCAGCAGCTTGGTGACAGGGCTCGACTATGGCTACACCTTC | CASSLVTGLDYGYTF
TRBJ2-7 | TRBV28 | NA | NA | TGTGCCAGCAGTCCCTCGGGTTTATGGGTTCCCCAGTACTTC | CASSPSGLWVPQYF
TRBJ2-5 | TRBV7-2 | TRBD2 | NA | TGTGCCAGCAGCTTCGGGAATCTAGCGGGGGGTGAGACCCAGTACTTC | CASSFGNLAGGETQYF
TRBJ2-5 | TRBV7-8 | NA | NA | TGTGCCAGCAGCTTTGGGGGCTGGGAGACCCAGTACTTC | CASSFGGWETQYF
TRBJ2-7 | TRBV6-5 | NA | few | TGTGCCAGCAGTTTCGGGCGGGGTGCCGGGTACGAGCAGTACTTC | CASSFGRGAGYEQYF
TRBJ2-2 | TRBV11-2 | NA | once | TGTGCCAGCAGGATACAGGTCACCGGGGAGCTGTTTTTT | CASRIQVTGELFF
TRBJ1-2 | TRBV6-1 | NA | once | TGTGCCAGCAGTGAGGAGGCAGGCAGCAACTATGGCTACACCTTC | CASSEEAGSNYGYTF
TRBJ2-6 | TRBV2 | NA | NA | TGTGCCAGCAGTGGCAGGGCTGGGGCCAACGTCCTGACTTTC | CASSGRAGANVLTF
TRBJ2-1 | TRBV21-1 | NA | NA | TGTGCCAGCAGCAAAGTGTCGAGCGGGAGCGGGTCCTACAATGAGCAGTTCTTC | CASSKVSSGSGSYNEQFF